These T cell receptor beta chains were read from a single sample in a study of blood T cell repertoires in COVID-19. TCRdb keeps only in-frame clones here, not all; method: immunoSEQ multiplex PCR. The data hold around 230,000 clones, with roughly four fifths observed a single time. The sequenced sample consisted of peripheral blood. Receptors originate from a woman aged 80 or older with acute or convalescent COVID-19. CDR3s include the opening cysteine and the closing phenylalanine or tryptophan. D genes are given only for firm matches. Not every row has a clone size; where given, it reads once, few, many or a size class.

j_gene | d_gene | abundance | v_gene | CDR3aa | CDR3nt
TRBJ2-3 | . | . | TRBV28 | CASSLSGTDTQYF | TGTGCCAGCAGTCTGTCGGGGACAGATACGCAGTATTTT
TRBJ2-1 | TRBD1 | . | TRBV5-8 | CASSYRGVSYNEQFF | TGTGCCAGCAGTTACAGGGGAGTCTCCTACAATGAGCAGTTCTTC
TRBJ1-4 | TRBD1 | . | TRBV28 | CASSSQGANQKLFF | TGTGCCAGCAGTTCACAGGGGGCAAATCAAAAACTGTTTTTT
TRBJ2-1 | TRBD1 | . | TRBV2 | CASSQQGVNNEQFF | TGTGCCAGCAGTCAACAGGGGGTAAACAATGAGCAGTTCTTC
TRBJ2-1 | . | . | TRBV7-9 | CASSLGGLPGEQFF | TGTGCCAGCAGCTTAGGGGGACTCCCCGGGGAGCAGTTCTTC
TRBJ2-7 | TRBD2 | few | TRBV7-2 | CASSPRGGFISSYEQYF | TGTGCCAGCAGCCCCCGGGGGGGGTTCATCAGCTCCTACGAGCAGTACTTC
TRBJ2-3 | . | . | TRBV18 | CASSLGQSSDTQYF | TGTGCCAGCTCACTTGGACAGTCCTCAGATACGCAGTATTTT
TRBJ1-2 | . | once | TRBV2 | CASNRVSYGYTF | TGTGCCAGCAACAGGGTAAGCTATGGCTACACCTTC
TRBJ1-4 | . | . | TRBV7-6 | CASSLSPSGGREKLFF | TGTGCCAGCAGCTTAAGTCCTTCGGGGGGTCGGGAAAAACTGTTTTTT
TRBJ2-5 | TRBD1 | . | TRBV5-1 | CASSGTGGRETQYF | TGCGCCAGCAGTGGGACAGGGGGCCGAGAGACCCAGTACTTC
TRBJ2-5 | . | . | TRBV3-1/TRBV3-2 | CASSQVAGGETQYF | TGTGCCAGCAGCCAAGTCGCAGGAGGGGAGACCCAGTACTTC
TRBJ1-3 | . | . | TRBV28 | CASSRQSLGNTIYF | TGTGCCAGCAGCCGACAGAGCCTTGGAAACACCATATATTTT
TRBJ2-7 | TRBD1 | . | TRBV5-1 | CASSLGTGTREQYF | TGCGCCAGCAGCTTGGGGACAGGGACCCGCGAGCAGTACTTC
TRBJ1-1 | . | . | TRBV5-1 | CASSPTANTEAFF | TGCGCCAGCAGCCCCACAGCGAACACTGAAGCTTTCTTT
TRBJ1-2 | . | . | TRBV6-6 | CASSSIQGGYGYTF | TGTGCCAGCAGTTCAATCCAGGGAGGCTATGGCTACACCTTC
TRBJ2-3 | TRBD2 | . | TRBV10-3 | CAISEPASGETFTDTQYF | TGTGCCATCAGTGAGCCGGCTAGCGGGGAGACTTTCACAGATACGCAGTATTTT
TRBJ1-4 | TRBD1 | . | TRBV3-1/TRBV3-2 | CASSQETPPRHRGQEKLFF | TGTGCCAGCAGCCAAGAGACCCCACCTAGACACAGGGGGCAAGAAAAACTGTTTTTT
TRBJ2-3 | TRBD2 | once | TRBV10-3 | CAIRREGDTQYF | TGTGCCATCAGGCGGGAGGGAGATACGCAGTATTTT
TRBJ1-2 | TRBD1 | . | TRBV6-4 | CASRPTGGGNYGYTF | TGTGCCAGCAGACCCACAGGGGGCGGTAACTATGGCTACACCTTC